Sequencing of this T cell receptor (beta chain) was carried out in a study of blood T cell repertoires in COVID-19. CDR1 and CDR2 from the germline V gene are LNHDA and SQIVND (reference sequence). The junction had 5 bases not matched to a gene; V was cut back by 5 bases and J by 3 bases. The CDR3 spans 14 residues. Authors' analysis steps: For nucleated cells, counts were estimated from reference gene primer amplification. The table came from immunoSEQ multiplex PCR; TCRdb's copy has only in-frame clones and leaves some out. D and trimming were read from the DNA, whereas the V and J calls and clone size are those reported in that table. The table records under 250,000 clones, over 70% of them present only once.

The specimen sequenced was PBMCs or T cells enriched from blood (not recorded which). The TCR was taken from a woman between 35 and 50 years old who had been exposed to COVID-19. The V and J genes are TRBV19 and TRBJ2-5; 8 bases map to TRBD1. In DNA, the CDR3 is TGTGCCAGTAGTTGGGGACAGGCCGAAGAGACCCAGTACTTC. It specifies CASSWGQAEETQYF.